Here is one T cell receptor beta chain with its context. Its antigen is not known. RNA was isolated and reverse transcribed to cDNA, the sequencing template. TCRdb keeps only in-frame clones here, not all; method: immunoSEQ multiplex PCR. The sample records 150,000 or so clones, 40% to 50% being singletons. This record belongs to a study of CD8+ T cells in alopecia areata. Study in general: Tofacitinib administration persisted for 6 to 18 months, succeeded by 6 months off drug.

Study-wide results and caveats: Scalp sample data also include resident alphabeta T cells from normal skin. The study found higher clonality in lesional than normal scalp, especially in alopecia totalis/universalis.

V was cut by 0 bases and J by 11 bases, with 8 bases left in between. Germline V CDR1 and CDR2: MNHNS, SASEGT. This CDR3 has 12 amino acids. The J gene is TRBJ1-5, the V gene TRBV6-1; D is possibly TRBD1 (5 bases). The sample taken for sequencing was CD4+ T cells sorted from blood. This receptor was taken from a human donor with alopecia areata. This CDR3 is CASSEARGTQHF. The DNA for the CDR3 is TGTGCCAGCAGTGAAGCCCGGGGGACCCAGCATTTT.